This TCR beta chain was documented in a study of blood T cell repertoires in COVID-19. Study-wide background: Samples taken during acute and convalescent COVID-19 were collected in the United States, Italy and Spain. T cells, B-cell-depleted T cells, or PBMCs provided the cDNA or gDNA that served as material.

Authors' processing steps: Quantification of nucleated cells was approximated via reference gene primer amplification. Profiled with immunoSEQ multiplex PCR; TCRdb holds only in-frame clones, not every one. Clonal size and the V and J genes are those of that table, whereas D and trimming came from the DNA. The sample lists about 200,000 clones; 85% to 90% were seen once. Germline CDR1 and CDR2: MNHEY and SVGEGT. This CDR3 comprises 18 residues. With 0 bases clipped from V and 4 bases from J, the junction kept 9 bases outside the gene matches. The chain uses TRBV6-2 or TRBV6-3 and TRBJ2-3; 11 nucleotides agree with TRBD2. The TCR comes from a woman between 65 and 79 years old with acute or convalescent COVID-19. What was sequenced was peripheral blood. CDR3 nucleotides: TGTGCCAGCAGTTACTCAGCGACTAGCGGGGAACGGTCAGATACGCAGTATTTT. This translates into CASSYSATSGERSDTQYF.